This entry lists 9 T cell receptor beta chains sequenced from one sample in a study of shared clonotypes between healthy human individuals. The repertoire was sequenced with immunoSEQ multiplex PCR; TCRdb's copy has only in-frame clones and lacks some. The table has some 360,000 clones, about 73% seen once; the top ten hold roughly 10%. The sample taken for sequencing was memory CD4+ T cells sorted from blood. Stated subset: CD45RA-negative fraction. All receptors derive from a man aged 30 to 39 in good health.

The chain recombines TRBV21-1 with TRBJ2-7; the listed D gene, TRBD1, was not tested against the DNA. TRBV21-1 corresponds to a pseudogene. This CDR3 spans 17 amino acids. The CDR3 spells CASSKKSRNTRSYEQYF. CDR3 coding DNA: TGTGCCAGCAGCAAAAAGTCCCGTAACACCCGTTCCTACGAGCAGTACTTC.

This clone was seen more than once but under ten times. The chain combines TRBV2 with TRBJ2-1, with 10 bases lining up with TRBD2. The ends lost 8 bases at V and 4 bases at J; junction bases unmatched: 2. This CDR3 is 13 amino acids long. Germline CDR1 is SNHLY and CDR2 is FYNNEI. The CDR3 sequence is CASLAGEYNEQFF. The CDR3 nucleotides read TGTGCCAGCCTAGCGGGAGAATACAATGAGCAGTTCTTC.

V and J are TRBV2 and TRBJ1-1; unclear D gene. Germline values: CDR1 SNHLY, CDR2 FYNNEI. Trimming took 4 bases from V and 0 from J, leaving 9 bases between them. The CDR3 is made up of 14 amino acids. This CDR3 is CASSVEFMNTEAFF. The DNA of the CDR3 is TGTGCCAGCAGTGTAGAGTTCATGAACACTGAAGCTTTCTTT. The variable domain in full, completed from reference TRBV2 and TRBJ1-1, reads EPEVTQTPSHQVTQMGQEVILRCVPISNHLYFYWYRQILGQKVEFLVSFYNNEISEKSEIFDDQFSVERPDGSNFTLKIRSTKLEDSAMYFCASSVEFMNTEAFFGQGTRLTVV.

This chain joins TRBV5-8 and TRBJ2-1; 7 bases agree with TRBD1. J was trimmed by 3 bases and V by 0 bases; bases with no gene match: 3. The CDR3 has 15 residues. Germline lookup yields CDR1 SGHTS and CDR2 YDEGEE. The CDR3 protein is CASSLGAGGYNEQFF. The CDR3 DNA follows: TGTGCCAGCAGCTTGGGGGCAGGGGGCTACAATGAGCAGTTCTTC.

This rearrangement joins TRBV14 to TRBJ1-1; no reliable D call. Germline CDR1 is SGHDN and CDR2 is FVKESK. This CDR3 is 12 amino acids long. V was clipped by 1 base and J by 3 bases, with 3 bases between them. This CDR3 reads CASSQVYTEAFF. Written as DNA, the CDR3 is TGTGCCAGCAGCCAAGTGTACACTGAAGCTTTCTTT.

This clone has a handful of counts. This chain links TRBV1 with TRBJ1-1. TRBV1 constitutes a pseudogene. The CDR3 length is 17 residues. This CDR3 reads CTSSQFPPTPPDTEAFF. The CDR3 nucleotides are TGCACCAGCAGCCAATTCCCCCCAACCCCGCCGGACACTGAAGCTTTCTTT.

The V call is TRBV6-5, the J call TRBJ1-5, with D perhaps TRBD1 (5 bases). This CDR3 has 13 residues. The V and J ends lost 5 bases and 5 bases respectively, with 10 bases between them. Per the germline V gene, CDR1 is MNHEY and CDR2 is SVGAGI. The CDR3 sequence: CASSPGGDQPQHF. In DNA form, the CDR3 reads TGTGCCAGCAGTCCCGGGGGGGATCAGCCCCAGCATTTT.

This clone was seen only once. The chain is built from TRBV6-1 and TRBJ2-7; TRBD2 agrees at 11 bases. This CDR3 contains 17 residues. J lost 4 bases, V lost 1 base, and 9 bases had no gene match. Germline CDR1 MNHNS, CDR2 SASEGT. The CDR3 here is CASSEGPSGRLRYEQYF. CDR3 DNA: TGTGCCAGCAGTGAAGGGCCTAGCGGGAGGTTGAGGTACGAGCAGTACTTC.

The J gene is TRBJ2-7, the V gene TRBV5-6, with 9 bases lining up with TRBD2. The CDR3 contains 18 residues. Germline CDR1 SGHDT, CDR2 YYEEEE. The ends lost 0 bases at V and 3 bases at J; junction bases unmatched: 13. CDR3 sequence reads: CASSLARTSARGGYEQYF. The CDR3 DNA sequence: TGTGCCAGCAGCTTGGCCAGGACTAGCGCGCGGGGAGGCTACGAGCAGTACTTC.